Following are 7 T cell receptor beta chains from one sample sequenced in a study of T cell responses to AZD1222 COVID-19 vaccine. TCRdb keeps only in-frame clones here, not all; method: immunoSEQ multiplex PCR. Here the sample spans about 130,000 clones, 85% to 95% being singletons. Material: peripheral blood, obtained 28 days after the second AZD1222 dose. The receptors derive from an adult who received the AZD1222 COVID-19 vaccine.

This chain links TRBV4-1 with TRBJ2-5; D possibly corresponds to TRBD2 (5 bases). Looked up from germline, CDR1 is MGHRA and CDR2 is YSYEKL. This CDR3 has 13 amino acids. V lost 3 bases to trimming and J lost 6 bases, with 11 bases between them. In DNA form, the CDR3 reads TGCGCCAGCAGCCAGGAGGTAGTTAAGACCCAGTACTTC. This translates into CASSQEVVKTQYF.

The chain uses TRBV10-3 and TRBJ1-3; D not resolved. Trimming shortened V by 3 bases and J by 2 bases, and 8 bases separated the two germline ends. CDR1 is ENHRY, CDR2 SYGVKD, per germline. The CDR3 is 14 amino acids. The DNA for the CDR3 is TGTGCCATCAGTGATATCGGGGCTGGAAACACCATATATTTT. It encodes CAISDIGAGNTIYF.

The chain uses TRBV19 and TRBJ2-3, with D possibly being TRBD1 (5 bases). The germline V gene encodes CDR1 LNHDA and CDR2 SQIVND (reference sequence). The V end lost 3 bases, the J end lost 5 bases, and 18 bases lay between the germline ends. The CDR3 loop spans 16 amino acids. CDR3 protein: CASSIVSAGIGDTQYF. In DNA, the CDR3 is TGTGCCAGTAGTATCGTTTCGGCAGGGATCGGAGATACGCAGTATTTT.

V gene TRBV2 combines with J gene TRBJ2-1, with 9 bases matching TRBD2. The J segment lost 2 bases and the V segment lost 7 bases, leaving 6 bases of the junction unmatched. There are 15 residues in the CDR3. Germline CDR1 is SNHLY and CDR2 is FYNNEI. CDR3 protein: CASTESGGPYNEQFF. In DNA, the CDR3 is TGTGCCAGCACCGAGAGCGGGGGGCCCTACAATGAGCAGTTCTTC. Together with reference TRBV2 and TRBJ2-1, the CDR3 gives the full variable domain: EPEVTQTPSHQVTQMGQEVILRCVPISNHLYFYWYRQILGQKVEFLVSFYNNEISEKSEIFDDQFSVERPDGSNFTLKIRSTKLEDSAMYFCASTESGGPYNEQFFGPGTRLTVL.

The chain combines TRBV7-9 with TRBJ2-5; 7 nucleotides match TRBD1. Germline trimming cut 9 bases from V and 2 bases from J; bases unmatched to any gene: 6. CDR3 length: 13 amino acids. Germline assignment: CDR1 SEHNR and CDR2 FQNEAQ (reference sequence). CDR3 sequence (DNA): TGTGCCAGTAAAGGGACAGTACAAGAGACCCAGTACTTC. Protein sequence: CASKGTVQETQYF. Based on the CDR3 plus reference TRBV7-9 and TRBJ2-5, the full variable domain is DTGVSQNPRHKITKRGQNVTFRCDPISEHNRLYWYRQTLGQGPEFLTYFQNEAQLEKSRLLSDRFSAERPKGSFSTLEIQRTEQGDSAMYLCASKGTVQETQYFGPGTRLLVL.

This sequence joins TRBV28 and TRBJ1-4; a possible D gene is TRBD1 (5 bases). The length of the CDR3 is 13 residues. Germline V gene sequence: CDR1 MDHEN, CDR2 SYDVKM. Deletions cut 3 bases from V and 8 bases from J, with 10 bases between. As DNA, the CDR3 is TGTGCCAGCAGTTTGGAGACAGAAGAAAAACTGTTTTTT. Translating it yields CASSLETEEKLFF. The variable domain in full, with the rest retrieved from reference TRBV28 and TRBJ1-4, is DVKVTQSSRYLVKRTGEKVFLECVQDMDHENMFWYRQDPGLGLRLIYFSYDVKMKEKGDIPEGYSVSREKKERFSLILESASTNQTSMYLCASSLETEEKLFFGSGTQLSVL.

The chain is built from TRBV4-2 and TRBJ2-5; TRBD1 matches at 11 bases. Germline CDR1 and CDR2: LGHNA and YNFKEQ. J gave up 4 bases and V 0 bases, and 4 bases lay outside the gene matches. The CDR3 runs to 16 residues. In DNA form, the CDR3 reads TGTGCCAGCAGCCAAGAAGGGACAGGGGGGCTAGAGACCCAGTACTTC. Residues: CASSQEGTGGLETQYF.